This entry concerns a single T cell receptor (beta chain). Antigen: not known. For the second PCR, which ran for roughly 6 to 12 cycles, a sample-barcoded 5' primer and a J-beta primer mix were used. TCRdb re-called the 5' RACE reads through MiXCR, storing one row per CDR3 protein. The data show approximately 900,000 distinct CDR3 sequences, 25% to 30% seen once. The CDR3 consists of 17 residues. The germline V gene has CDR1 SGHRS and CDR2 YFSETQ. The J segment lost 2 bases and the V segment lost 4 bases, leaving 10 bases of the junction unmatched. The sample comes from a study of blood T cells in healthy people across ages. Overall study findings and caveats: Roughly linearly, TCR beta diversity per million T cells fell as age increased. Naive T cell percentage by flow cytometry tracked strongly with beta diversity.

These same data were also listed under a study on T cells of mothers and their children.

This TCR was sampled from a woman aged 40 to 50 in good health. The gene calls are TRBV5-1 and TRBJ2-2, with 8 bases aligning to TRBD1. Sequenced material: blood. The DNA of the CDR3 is TGCGCCAGCAGCGGTGGGACAGGAAGACCCAACACCGGGGAGCTGTTTTTT. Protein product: CASSGGTGRPNTGELFF.